Sequencing of this T cell receptor (beta chain) was carried out in a study of blood T cell repertoires in COVID-19. The study drew participants aged about 18 to 95 years from 24 US areas. Self-reported history from a screening survey and questionnaire set each donor's cohort. Per the original data handling: For nucleated cells, counts were estimated from reference gene primer amplification. The data were produced by immunoSEQ multiplex PCR, yet TCRdb's version contains in-frame clones alone and is incomplete. The V and J calls and clone size are taken from that table; D and trimming were inferred from the DNA. Of about 140,000 clones in the sample, about 79% are singletons; the top ten hold over 2.5%. Deletions cut 8 bases from V and 5 bases from J, with 12 bases between. The CDR3 extends over 12 amino acids. CDR1 is MNHEY, CDR2 SVGAGI, per germline.

The TCR comes from a woman aged 45-65 years who had recovered from COVID-19. The sample comprised PBMCs or T cells enriched from blood (not recorded which). This chain connects TRBV6-5 to TRBJ2-5; perhaps TRBD2 as D (6 bases). In nucleotides, the CDR3 is TGTGCCAGCCAGGGAGGAATGGAGACCCAGTACTTC. It codes for CASQGGMETQYF.